This T cell receptor beta chain is from a study of T cell responses to AZD1222 COVID-19 vaccine. Clones were read by immunoSEQ multiplex PCR, and TCRdb kept only the in-frame ones, dropping some. The sample includes approximately 89,000 clones, just over 90% of them seen just once. The length of the CDR3 is 18 residues. The germline gives CDR1 SGHKS, CDR2 YYEKEE (reference sequence). V lost 0 bases and J lost 2; bases outside the gene matches: 12. The chain uses TRBV5-5 and TRBJ2-5, with 8 bases fitting TRBD2. This TCR came from an adult in good health. The source material was peripheral blood, sampled on day 0 of MenACWY control vaccination. The CDR3 sequence: CASSLVLLAAGEQETQYF. In DNA form, the CDR3 reads TGTGCCAGCAGCTTGGTTCTATTGGCAGCGGGGGAACAAGAGACCCAGTACTTC.